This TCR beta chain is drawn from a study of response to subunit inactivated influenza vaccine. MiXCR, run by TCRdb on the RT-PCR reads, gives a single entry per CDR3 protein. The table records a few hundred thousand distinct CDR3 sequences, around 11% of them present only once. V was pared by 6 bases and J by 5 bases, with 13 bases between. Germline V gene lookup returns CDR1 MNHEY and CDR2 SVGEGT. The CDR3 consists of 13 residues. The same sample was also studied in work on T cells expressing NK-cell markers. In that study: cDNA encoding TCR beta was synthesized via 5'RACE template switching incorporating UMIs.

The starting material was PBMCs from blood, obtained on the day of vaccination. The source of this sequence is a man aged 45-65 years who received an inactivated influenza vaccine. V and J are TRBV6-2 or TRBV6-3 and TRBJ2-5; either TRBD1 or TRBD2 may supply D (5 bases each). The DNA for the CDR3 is TGTGCCAGCAGACGGGACCAAACGGAGACCCAGTACTTC. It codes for CASRRDQTETQYF.